These T cell receptor beta chains were read from a single sample in a study of blood T cell repertoires in COVID-19. Using immunoSEQ multiplex PCR, the repertoire was profiled, and TCRdb retains in-frame clones only, with some absent. Of about 62,000 clones in the sample, approximately 90% were seen once. The specimen was peripheral blood. Receptors originate from a woman aged 55 to 70 with COVID-19, enrolled during active disease. Each CDR3 is given with its conserved first and last residue. The order of the fields is CDR3 length, J gene, clone size, D gene, V gene, CDR3 protein, CDR3 DNA. A D gene is named only where the DNA matches it firmly. Rows give clone size only sometimes, using once, few, many, or a class for an expanded clone.

length: 12; J: TRBJ1-1; size: .; D: .; V: TRBV12-3/TRBV12-4; CDR3: CASSLWGAEAFF; DNA: TGTGCCAGCAGTTTATGGGGGGCTGAAGCTTTCTTT
length: 14; J: TRBJ2-1; size: .; D: .; V: TRBV6-5; CDR3: CASRRGSGDNEQFF; DNA: TGTGCCAGCAGACGGGGGAGCGGCGACAATGAGCAGTTCTTC
length: 16; J: TRBJ2-4; size: .; D: TRBD1; V: TRBV7-9; CDR3: CASSFVSTGGWNIQYF; DNA: TGTGCCAGCAGCTTTGTTTCGACAGGGGGCTGGAACATTCAGTACTTC
length: 13; J: TRBJ1-1; size: .; D: .; V: TRBV11-3; CDR3: CASMPPGNTEAFF; DNA: TGTGCCAGCATGCCCCCCGGGAACACTGAAGCTTTCTTT
length: 12; J: TRBJ2-5; size: .; D: TRBD1; V: TRBV19; CDR3: CASGQGGETQYF; DNA: TGTGCCAGTGGACAGGGTGGAGAGACCCAGTACTTC
length: 16; J: TRBJ2-1; size: .; D: TRBD2; V: TRBV2; CDR3: CASSAPGTSGYNEQFF; DNA: TGTGCCAGCAGTGCCCCCGGGACTAGCGGCTACAATGAGCAGTTCTTC
length: 14; J: TRBJ1-6; size: .; D: TRBD1; V: TRBV30; CDR3: CAWHGQGRNSPLHF; DNA: TGTGCCTGGCACGGACAGGGACGGAATTCACCCCTCCACTTT
length: 13; J: TRBJ2-5; size: .; D: .; V: TRBV12-5; CDR3: CASGWVGAGTQYF; DNA: TGTGCTAGTGGTTGGGTTGGGGCAGGGACCCAGTACTTC
length: 12; J: TRBJ1-5; size: .; D: .; V: TRBV6-2/TRBV6-3; CDR3: CASSTGGQPQHF; DNA: TGTGCCAGCAGCACGGGGGGCCAGCCCCAGCATTTT
length: 15; J: TRBJ1-4; size: .; D: TRBD1; V: TRBV6-6; CDR3: CASSYFGQGGEKLFF; DNA: TGTGCCAGCAGTTACTTCGGACAGGGTGGCGAAAAACTGTTTTTT
length: 12; J: TRBJ1-2; size: .; D: .; V: TRBV10-3; CDR3: CAISERLEGYTF; DNA: TGTGCCATCAGTGAGAGACTCGAGGGCTACACCTTC
length: 17; J: TRBJ2-1; size: once; D: TRBD2; V: TRBV6-2/TRBV6-3; CDR3: CASSRTSGRAGYNEQFF; DNA: TGTGCCAGCAGCCGCACTAGCGGGAGGGCGGGGTACAATGAGCAGTTCTTC
length: 14; J: TRBJ1-4; size: once; D: .; V: TRBV11-2; CDR3: CASNKDSRGEKLFF; DNA: TGTGCCAGCAACAAGGACTCCCGGGGGGAAAAACTGTTTTTT
length: 15; J: TRBJ2-5; size: .; D: .; V: TRBV7-2; CDR3: CASSSEAQGWETQYF; DNA: TGTGCCAGCAGCTCCGAGGCGCAGGGGTGGGAGACCCAGTACTTC
length: 12; J: TRBJ2-1; size: .; D: .; V: TRBV9; CDR3: CASTLPGSEQFF; DNA: TGTGCCAGCACCCTACCGGGTTCTGAGCAGTTCTTC
length: 14; J: TRBJ1-6; size: once; D: .; V: TRBV12-2; CDR3: CASRRCPGERPLHF; DNA: TGTGCAAGTCGCCGCTGCCCCGGTGAGAGACCCCTCCACTTT
length: 13; J: TRBJ1-2; size: .; D: TRBD1; V: TRBV7-2; CDR3: CASSATGNYGYTF; DNA: TGTGCCAGCAGCGCGACAGGGAACTATGGCTACACCTTC
length: 15; J: TRBJ1-6; size: .; D: .; V: TRBV7-9; CDR3: CASSLEAGANSPLHF; DNA: TGTGCCAGCAGCTTAGAGGCAGGGGCGAATTCACCCCTCCACTTT
length: 16; J: TRBJ2-1; size: .; D: TRBD2; V: TRBV10-3; CDR3: CAISRKAGGESNEQFF; DNA: TGTGCCATCAGCCGGAAGGCGGGAGGAGAGTCCAATGAGCAGTTCTTC
length: 16; J: TRBJ1-4; size: .; D: .; V: TRBV6-5; CDR3: CASSYSGGRVNEKLFF; DNA: TGTGCCAGCAGTTACTCTGGCGGCAGGGTTAATGAAAAACTGTTTTTT
length: 12; J: TRBJ2-7; size: .; D: .; V: TRBV7-2; CDR3: CASSLAARSPDF; DNA: TGTGCCAGCAGCTTAGCGGCCCGGAGCCCGGACTTC
length: 14; J: TRBJ2-7; size: .; D: TRBD2; V: TRBV10-3; CDR3: CAIGLAGSSYEQYF; DNA: TGTGCCATCGGACTAGCGGGAAGCTCCTACGAGCAGTACTTC
length: 15; J: TRBJ1-2; size: .; D: .; V: TRBV7-2; CDR3: CASSFGQWGTSGYTF; DNA: TGTGCCAGCAGCTTCGGACAGTGGGGTACTTCTGGCTACACCTTC
length: 19; J: TRBJ2-3; size: .; D: .; V: TRBV18; CDR3: CASSRGASGERKSTDTQYF; DNA: TGTGCCAGCTCACGAGGCGCCTCGGGTGAGCGAAAAAGCACAGATACGCAGTATTTT
length: 15; J: TRBJ2-3; size: .; D: TRBD1; V: TRBV27; CDR3: CASTFGTGGADTQYF; DNA: TGTGCCAGTACTTTTGGGACAGGTGGCGCAGATACGCAGTATTTT
length: 13; J: TRBJ2-2; size: .; D: .; V: TRBV9; CDR3: CASSVARGGELFF; DNA: TGTGCCAGCAGCGTAGCCAGGGGCGGGGAGCTGTTTTTT
length: 13; J: TRBJ2-5; size: .; D: TRBD2; V: TRBV19; CDR3: CASSIVGGETQYF; DNA: TGTGCCAGTAGTATAGTGGGGGGGGAGACCCAGTACTTC
length: 15; J: TRBJ2-5; size: .; D: .; V: TRBV2; CDR3: CASSEVRVSEETQYF; DNA: TGTGCCAGCAGTGAAGTGAGGGTCTCTGAAGAGACCCAGTACTTC
length: 11; J: TRBJ2-7; size: .; D: .; V: TRBV2; CDR3: CASLITYEQYF; DNA: TGTGCCAGCCTAATAACCTACGAGCAGTACTTC
length: 14; J: TRBJ1-5; size: .; D: TRBD1; V: TRBV5-5; CDR3: CASSPGTANQPQHF; DNA: TGTGCCAGCAGCCCGGGGACAGCTAATCAGCCCCAGCATTTT
length: 14; J: TRBJ2-7; size: .; D: .; V: TRBV19; CDR3: CASSMYGATYEQYF; DNA: TGTGCCAGTAGTATGTACGGAGCTACCTACGAGCAGTACTTC
length: 20; J: TRBJ2-2; size: .; D: TRBD1; V: TRBV27; CDR3: CASSSATGGPSPLRTGELFF; DNA: TGTGCCAGCAGTTCCGCGACAGGGGGCCCCTCACCTTTACGCACCGGGGAGCTGTTTTTT
length: 14; J: TRBJ2-1; size: .; D: TRBD2; V: TRBV7-6; CDR3: CASSLGGGSNEQFF; DNA: TGTGCCAGCAGCCTAGGCGGGGGAAGCAATGAGCAGTTCTTC
length: 17; J: TRBJ2-5; size: few; D: TRBD1; V: TRBV7-2; CDR3: CASSLGGTGVSRETQYF; DNA: TGTGCCAGCAGCTTAGGGGGCACAGGGGTTAGCAGAGAGACCCAGTACTTC
length: 15; J: TRBJ1-6; size: once; D: .; V: TRBV21-1; CDR3: CASSKPQGPDSPLHF; DNA: TGTGCCAGCAGCAAACCACAGGGCCCGGATTCACCCCTCCACTTT
length: 12; J: TRBJ1-4; size: few; D: .; V: TRBV3-1/TRBV3-2; CDR3: CASSLRDEKLFF; DNA: TGTGCCAGCAGCCTGAGGGATGAAAAACTGTTTTTT
length: 15; J: TRBJ1-1; size: once; D: TRBD1; V: TRBV28; CDR3: CASSSGGQGGTEAFF; DNA: TGTGCCAGCAGTTCAGGCGGACAGGGTGGCACTGAAGCTTTCTTT
length: 14; J: TRBJ2-5; size: .; D: TRBD1; V: TRBV19; CDR3: CASSPDRWGETQYF; DNA: TGTGCCAGTAGTCCGGACAGGTGGGGAGAGACCCAGTACTTC
length: 13; J: TRBJ2-7; size: .; D: .; V: TRBV6-2/TRBV6-3; CDR3: CASSPAVGYEQYF; DNA: TGTGCCAGCAGTCCCGCGGTGGGCTACGAGCAGTACTTC
length: 12; J: TRBJ2-1; size: .; D: .; V: TRBV6-6; CDR3: CASGRAYNEQFF; DNA: TGTGCCAGCGGGAGAGCGTACAATGAGCAGTTCTTC
length: 16; J: TRBJ2-1; size: .; D: .; V: TRBV9; CDR3: CASSVAGGLVSNEQFF; DNA: TGTGCCAGCAGCGTAGCAGGCGGGTTAGTGTCAAATGAGCAGTTCTTC
length: 13; J: TRBJ1-2; size: .; D: .; V: TRBV27; CDR3: CASRESLDYGYTF; DNA: TGTGCTTCACGGGAGTCCCTGGACTATGGCTACACCTTC
length: 18; J: TRBJ2-2; size: .; D: TRBD2; V: TRBV27; CDR3: CASSLSPLAGESTGELFF; DNA: TGTGCCAGCAGTTTATCCCCTCTAGCGGGAGAATCCACCGGGGAGCTGTTTTTT
length: 16; J: TRBJ1-1; size: .; D: TRBD1; V: TRBV4-1; CDR3: CASSQAWDSSNTEAFF; DNA: TGCGCCAGCAGCCAAGCCTGGGACAGTTCGAACACTGAAGCTTTCTTT
length: 15; J: TRBJ2-7; size: .; D: TRBD2; V: TRBV19; CDR3: CASSIRRGGWGEQYF; DNA: TGTGCCAGTAGTATACGCCGGGGGGGATGGGGCGAGCAGTACTTC
length: 14; J: TRBJ2-1; size: .; D: TRBD2; V: TRBV30; CDR3: CAWIAGGQYNEQFF; DNA: TGTGCCTGGATAGCGGGAGGGCAATACAATGAGCAGTTCTTC
length: 14; J: TRBJ2-2; size: .; D: TRBD2; V: TRBV2; CDR3: CASRLAGTTGELFF; DNA: TGTGCCAGCAGACTAGCGGGGACCACAGGGGAGCTGTTTTTT
length: 15; J: TRBJ1-2; size: .; D: .; V: TRBV30; CDR3: CAWSVLATTNYGYTF; DNA: TGTGCCTGGAGTGTACTAGCCACGACTAACTATGGCTACACCTTC
length: 15; J: TRBJ1-5; size: .; D: .; V: TRBV18; CDR3: CASSPPRQLNQPQHF; DNA: TGTGCCAGCTCACCACCGAGACAGCTCAATCAGCCCCAGCATTTT
length: 12; J: TRBJ2-7; size: .; D: TRBD1; V: TRBV7-9; CDR3: CASSAQGWEQYF; DNA: TGTGCCAGCAGCGCACAGGGGTGGGAGCAGTACTTC
length: 15; J: TRBJ2-1; size: .; D: .; V: TRBV7-2; CDR3: CASSLAGGTYNEQFF; DNA: TGTGCCAGCAGCTTAGCGGGAGGTACCTACAATGAGCAGTTCTTC
length: 14; J: TRBJ2-7; size: .; D: .; V: TRBV28; CDR3: CASSFEGSAYEQYF; DNA: TGTGCCAGCAGTTTCGAGGGATCGGCTTACGAGCAGTACTTC
length: 11; J: TRBJ1-2; size: .; D: .; V: TRBV9; CDR3: CASSLGYGYTF; DNA: TGTGCCAGCAGCCTCGGCTATGGCTACACCTTC
length: 16; J: TRBJ1-2; size: .; D: .; V: TRBV28; CDR3: CASSLIGQGFNYGYTF; DNA: TGTGCCAGCAGTTTGATCGGGCAGGGATTTAACTATGGCTACACCTTC
length: 15; J: TRBJ2-5; size: .; D: .; V: TRBV4-3; CDR3: CASSQEFVLGETQYF; DNA: TGCGCCAGCAGCCAAGAGTTTGTCCTCGGAGAGACCCAGTACTTC
length: 14; J: TRBJ1-1; size: once; D: .; V: TRBV23-1; CDR3: CASSRHQGPTEAFF; DNA: TGCGCCAGCAGTCGTCATCAGGGCCCCACTGAAGCTTTCTTT